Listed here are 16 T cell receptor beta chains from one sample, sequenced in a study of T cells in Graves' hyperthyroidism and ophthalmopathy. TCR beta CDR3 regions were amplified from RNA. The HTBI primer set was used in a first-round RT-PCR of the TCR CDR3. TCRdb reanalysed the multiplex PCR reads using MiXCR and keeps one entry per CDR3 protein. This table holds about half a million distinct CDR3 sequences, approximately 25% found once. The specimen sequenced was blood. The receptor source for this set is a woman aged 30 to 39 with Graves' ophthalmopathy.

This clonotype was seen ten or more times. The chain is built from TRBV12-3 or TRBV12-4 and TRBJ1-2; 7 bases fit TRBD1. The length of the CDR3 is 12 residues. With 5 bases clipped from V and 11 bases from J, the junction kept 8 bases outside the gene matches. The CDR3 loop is CASSTDGTEYTF. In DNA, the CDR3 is TGTGCCAGCAGTACCGACGGGACAGAATACACCTTC.

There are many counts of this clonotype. CDR3 region: CASSYNNRNTGELFF. The CDR3 DNA reads as TGCGCCAGCAGCTATAATAACAGGAACACCGGGGAGCTGTTTTTT. This sequence joins TRBV5-1 and TRBJ2-2; no firm D call. The V and J ends lost 3 bases and 1 base respectively, with 10 bases between them. From germline, CDR1 is SGHRS and CDR2 YFSETQ. The CDR3 runs to 15 residues.

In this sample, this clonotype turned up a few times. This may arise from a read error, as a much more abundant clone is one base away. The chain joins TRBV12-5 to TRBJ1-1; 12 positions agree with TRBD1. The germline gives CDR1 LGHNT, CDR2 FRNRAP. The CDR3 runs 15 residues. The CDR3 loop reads CASGGPGQGASEALF. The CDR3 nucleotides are TGTGCTAGTGGTGGTCCGGGACAGGGGGCCTCTGAAGCTCTCTTT.

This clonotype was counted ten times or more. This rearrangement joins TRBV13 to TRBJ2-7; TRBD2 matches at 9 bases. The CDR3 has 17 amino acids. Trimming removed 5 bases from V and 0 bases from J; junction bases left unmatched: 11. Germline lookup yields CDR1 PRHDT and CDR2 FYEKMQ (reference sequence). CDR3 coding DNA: TGTGCCAGCAGCCCTGGCGGGCTAGCGGGGCCCTCCTACGAGCAGTACTTC. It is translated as CASSPGGLAGPSYEQYF.

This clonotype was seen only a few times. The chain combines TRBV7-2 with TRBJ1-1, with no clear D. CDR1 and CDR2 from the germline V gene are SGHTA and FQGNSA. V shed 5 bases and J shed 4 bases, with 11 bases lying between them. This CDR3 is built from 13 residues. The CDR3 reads CASSQLGITEAFF. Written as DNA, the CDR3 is TGTGCCAGCAGCCAACTTGGGATCACTGAAGCTTTCTTT.

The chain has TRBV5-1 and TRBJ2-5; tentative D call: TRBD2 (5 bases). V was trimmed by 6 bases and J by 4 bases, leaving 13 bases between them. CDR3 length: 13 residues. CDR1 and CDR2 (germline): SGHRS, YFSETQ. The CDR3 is CASMSRDGETQYF. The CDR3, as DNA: TGCGCCAGCATGTCGAGGGATGGAGAGACCCAGTACTTC.

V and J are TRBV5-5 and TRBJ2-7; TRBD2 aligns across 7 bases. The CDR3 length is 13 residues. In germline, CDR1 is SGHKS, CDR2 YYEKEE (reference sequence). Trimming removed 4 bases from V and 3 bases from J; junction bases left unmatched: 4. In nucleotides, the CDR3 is TGTGCCAGCAGCCGCGCGGGGGACTACGAGCAGTACTTC. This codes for CASSRAGDYEQYF. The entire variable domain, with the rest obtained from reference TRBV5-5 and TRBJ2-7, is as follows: DAGVTQSPTHLIKTRGQQVTLRCSPISGHKSVSWYQQVLGQGPQFIFQYYEKEERGRGNFPDRFSARQFPNYSSELNVNALLLGDSALYLCASSRAGDYEQYFGPGTRLTVT.

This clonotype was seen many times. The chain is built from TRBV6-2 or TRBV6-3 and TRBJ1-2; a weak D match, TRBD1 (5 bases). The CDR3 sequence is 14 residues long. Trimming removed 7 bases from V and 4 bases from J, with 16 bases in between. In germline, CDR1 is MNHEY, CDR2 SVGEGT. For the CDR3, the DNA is TGTGCCAGCATGAGGCAGGACGGGGGCTATGGCTACACCTTC. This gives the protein CASMRQDGGYGYTF.

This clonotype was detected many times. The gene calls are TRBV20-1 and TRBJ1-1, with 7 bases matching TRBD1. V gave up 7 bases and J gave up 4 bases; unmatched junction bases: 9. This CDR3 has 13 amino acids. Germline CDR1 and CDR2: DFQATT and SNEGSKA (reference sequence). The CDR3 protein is CSVLDRMLTEAFF. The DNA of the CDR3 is TGCAGTGTTTTGGACAGGATGCTCACTGAAGCTTTCTTT.

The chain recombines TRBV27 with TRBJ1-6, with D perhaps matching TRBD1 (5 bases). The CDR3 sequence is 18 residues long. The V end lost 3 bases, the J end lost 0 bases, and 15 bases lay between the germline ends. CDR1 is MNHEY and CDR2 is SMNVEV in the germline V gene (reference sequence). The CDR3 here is CASSFSARQSSYNSPLHF. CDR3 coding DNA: TGTGCCAGCAGTTTCTCGGCTCGACAGAGCTCCTATAATTCACCCCTCCACTTT.

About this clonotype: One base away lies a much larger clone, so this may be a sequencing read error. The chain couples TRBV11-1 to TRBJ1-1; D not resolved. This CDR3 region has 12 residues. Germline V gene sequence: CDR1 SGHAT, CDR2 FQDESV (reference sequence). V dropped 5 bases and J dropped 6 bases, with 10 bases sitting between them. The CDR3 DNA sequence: TGTGCCAGCAGCCTACATAACGCTGAAGCTTTCTTT. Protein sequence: CASSLHNAEAFF.

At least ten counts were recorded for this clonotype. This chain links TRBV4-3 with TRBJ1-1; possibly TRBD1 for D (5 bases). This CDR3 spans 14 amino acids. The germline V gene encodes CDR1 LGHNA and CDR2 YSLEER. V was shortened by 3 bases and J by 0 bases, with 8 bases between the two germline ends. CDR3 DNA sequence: TGCGCCAGCAGCCAGCAGGGAGTGAACACTGAAGCTTTCTTT. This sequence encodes CASSQQGVNTEAFF.

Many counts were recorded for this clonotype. In DNA, the CDR3 is TGTGCCACCAGTGGGACGGCATCCTACGAGCAGTACTTC. It codes for CATSGTASYEQYF. The rearrangement joins TRBV24-1 to TRBJ2-7; no clear D. The germline V gene has CDR1 KGHDR and CDR2 SFDVKD. The CDR3 has 13 residues. V lost 5 bases, J lost 1 base, and 8 bases lay in between.

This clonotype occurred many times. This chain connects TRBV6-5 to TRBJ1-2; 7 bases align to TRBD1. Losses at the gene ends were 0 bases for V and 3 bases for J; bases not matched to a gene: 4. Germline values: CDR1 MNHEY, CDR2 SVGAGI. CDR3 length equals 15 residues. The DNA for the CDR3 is TGTGCCAGCAGTTACTCGACAGGGTACCACTATGGCTACACCTTC. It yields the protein CASSYSTGYHYGYTF.

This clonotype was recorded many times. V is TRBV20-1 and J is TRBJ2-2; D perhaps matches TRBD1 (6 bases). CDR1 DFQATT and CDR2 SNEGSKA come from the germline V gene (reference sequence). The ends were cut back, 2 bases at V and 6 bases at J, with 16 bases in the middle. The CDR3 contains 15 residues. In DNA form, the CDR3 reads TGCAGTGCTAGAATCACCGAGGGGGTGGCCGGGGAGCTGTTTTTT. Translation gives CSARITEGVAGELFF.

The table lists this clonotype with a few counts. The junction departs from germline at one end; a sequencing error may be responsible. CDR3 in DNA: TGTGTCAGCAGCTTGGACAGGGAATACACTGAAGCTTTCTTT. This gives the protein CVSSLDREYTEAFF. V and J are TRBV11-2 and TRBJ1-1, with 8 bases fitting TRBD1. The length of the CDR3 is 14 residues. In germline, CDR1 is SGHAT, CDR2 FQNNGV.